These 20 T cell receptor beta chains share one sample of origin, sequenced in a study of blood T cell repertoires in COVID-19. Clones were read by immunoSEQ multiplex PCR, and TCRdb kept only the in-frame ones, dropping some. Of 50,000 to 55,000 clones in the sample, approximately 90% were seen once. Sequences were obtained from peripheral blood. These receptors originate from an elderly man with acute or convalescent COVID-19.

Regarding this clone: A junction end diverges from the germline sequence, so it may reflect a read error. The chain uses TRBV7-7 and TRBJ2-1; 8 bases line up with TRBD2. In germline, CDR1 is SSHAT, CDR2 FNYEAQ (reference sequence). The CDR3 is made up of 16 amino acids. CDR3 region: CASSPSRGLVKGEQFF. The DNA for the CDR3 is TGTGCTAGCAGCCCTAGTCGGGGACTAGTTAAGGGTGAGCAGTTCTTC.

J is TRBJ1-1 and V is TRBV5-8, with 8 positions matching TRBD1. The junction had 8 bases not matched to a gene; V was cut back by 3 bases and J by 7 bases. The CDR3 covers 14 residues. Per germline, CDR1 SGHTS and CDR2 YDEGEE. CDR3 residues: CASSWDRTRGEAFF. DNA for the CDR3: TGTGCCAGCAGCTGGGACAGGACCCGTGGTGAAGCTTTCTTT.

The chain recombines TRBV11-3 with TRBJ2-1; possibly TRBD2 for D (5 bases). Germline CDR1 SGHNT, CDR2 YENEEA. V was pared by 5 bases and J by 6 bases, with 11 bases between. The CDR3 sequence is 13 residues long. As DNA, the CDR3 is TGTGCCAGCAGCCGGATACGGGGCAATGAGCAGTTCTTC. Protein sequence: CASSRIRGNEQFF.

This chain links TRBV6-5 with TRBJ2-1, with 8 bases lining up with TRBD2. V gave up 5 bases and J gave up 6 bases; unmatched junction bases: 9. The CDR3 runs 15 residues. The germline V gene encodes CDR1 MNHEY and CDR2 SVGAGI. In nucleotides, the CDR3 is TGTGCCAGCAGTCCACGGGGGGGCCGAAGCAATGAGCAGTTCTTC. Residues: CASSPRGGRSNEQFF.

This chain uses TRBV19 with TRBJ2-7, with TRBD2 matching 9 bases. CDR3 length equals 14 residues. V shed 5 bases and J 1 base; nucleotides not matched to a gene: 3. Germline-derived CDR1 and CDR2 are LNHDA and SQIVND (reference sequence). The CDR3 DNA sequence: TGTGCCAGTAGTCAGACTAGCGGTTCCTACGAGCAGTACTTC. Amino acids: CASSQTSGSYEQYF. Complete variable domain (other parts from reference TRBV19 and TRBJ2-7): DGGITQSPKYLFRKEGQNVTLSCEQNLNHDAMYWYRQDPGQGLRLIYYSQIVNDFQKGDIAEGYSVSREKKESFPLTVTSAQKNPTAFYLCASSQTSGSYEQYFGPGTRLTVT.

The CDR3 protein is CASSLVPGHTGSNSPLHF. CDR3 sequence (DNA): TGTGCCAGCAGTTTGGTTCCGGGACACACGGGCTCGAATTCACCCCTCCACTTT. The V gene is TRBV6-4, the J gene TRBJ1-6; the D gene is possibly TRBD1 (6 bases). Trimming cost V 5 bases and J 7 bases, with 24 bases left between them. In germline, CDR1 is MRHNA, CDR2 SNTAGT. The CDR3 totals 18 residues.

V usage is TRBV6-5 and J usage is TRBJ2-1; D is perhaps TRBD1 (5 bases). Germline-derived CDR1 and CDR2 are MNHEY and SVGAGI. V lost 6 bases to trimming and J lost 10 bases, with 16 bases between them. There are 13 residues in the CDR3. CDR3 in DNA: TGTGCCAGCAGAACCAGGGCGTCCAGGGAGCAGTTCTTC. Translated, it gives CASRTRASREQFF.

CDR3 sequence (DNA): TGTGCCAGCAGCTTAGCGACAGGGAATATCCACGAGCAGTACTTC. Protein: CASSLATGNIHEQYF. The genes are TRBV7-2 and TRBJ2-7; 7 bases are shared with TRBD1. V dropped 0 bases and J dropped 5; count of bases not matched to a gene: 7. The CDR3 totals 15 residues. Germline loops: CDR1 SGHTA, CDR2 FQGNSA.

This clone was seen a single time. This chain links TRBV2 with TRBJ1-5; TRBD1 is a possible D gene (6 bases). The ends were cut back, 5 bases at V and 3 bases at J, with 11 bases in the middle. Germline CDR1 SNHLY, CDR2 FYNNEI. The CDR3 is made up of 14 amino acids. CDR3 DNA sequence: TGTGCCAGCAGTAGAGGACAGAACAATCAGCCCCAGCATTTT. This sequence encodes CASSRGQNNQPQHF.

As to this clone: The same CDR3 is also encoded by other DNA sequences in this sample. CDR3 loop: CATSRGGGSYEQYF. In DNA form, the CDR3 reads TGTGCCACCAGCAGAGGGGGCGGATCCTACGAGCAGTACTTC. The chain recombines TRBV15 with TRBJ2-7, with a possible D match to TRBD1 (5 bases). Deletions cut 1 base from V and 1 base from J, with 8 bases between. Per the germline V gene, CDR1 is LNHNV and CDR2 is YYDKDF (reference sequence). This CDR3 region has 14 residues.

V usage is TRBV11-3 and J usage is TRBJ2-7, with D possibly matching TRBD1 (5 bases). Trimming shortened V by 0 bases and J by 7 bases, and 19 bases separated the two germline ends. The CDR3 has 16 residues. Germline V gives CDR1 SGHNT, CDR2 YENEEA. CDR3 region: CASSLDPTTGLREQYF. CDR3 sequence (DNA): TGTGCCAGCAGCTTAGATCCTACTACAGGTTTAAGGGAGCAGTACTTC.

The chain employs TRBV6-5 and TRBJ1-2; TRBD1 might be the D (5 bases). Germline V gives CDR1 MNHEY, CDR2 SVGAGI. The V gene lost 10 bases and the J gene lost 3 bases, with 12 bases spanning the gap. The length of the CDR3 is 12 residues. In DNA, the CDR3 is TGTGCCACCCTCAGGGATCACTATGGCTACACCTTC. Encoded protein: CATLRDHYGYTF.

The chain carries TRBV7-6 and TRBJ2-3; 9 nucleotides line up with TRBD2. Losses at the gene ends were 1 base for V and 4 bases for J; bases not matched to a gene: 6. This CDR3 contains 16 residues. Germline values: CDR1 SGHVS, CDR2 FNYEAQ. CDR3 DNA sequence: TGTGCCAGCAGCTTAGAAGGCGGGGGGGCCCCAGATACGCAGTATTTT. Protein: CASSLEGGGAPDTQYF.

The chain's CDR3 is CASSTTGIFTGELFF. The CDR3 DNA sequence: TGTGCCAGCAGTACAACAGGGATATTCACCGGGGAGCTGTTTTTT. The chain uses TRBV27 and TRBJ2-2; a weak D match, TRBD1 (6 bases). Germline assignment: CDR1 MNHEY and CDR2 SMNVEV (reference sequence). The CDR3 extends over 15 amino acids. Trimming took off 5 bases at V and 4 bases at J, with 14 bases between the two ends.

This chain connects TRBV12-3 or TRBV12-4 to TRBJ1-2; possible D gene TRBD1, 5 bases. The CDR3 runs to 13 residues. Trimming shortened V by 6 bases and J by 6 bases, and 14 bases separated the two germline ends. In DNA, the CDR3 is TGTGCCAGCAGGCCCGGGGGGGTCGATGGCTACACCTTC. Its protein product is CASRPGGVDGYTF.

J is TRBJ2-3 and V is TRBV7-3; D perhaps matches TRBD2 (5 bases). This CDR3 has 13 residues. V dropped 5 bases and J dropped 0 bases, with 6 bases sitting between them. Germline V gives CDR1 SGHTA, CDR2 FQGTGA. DNA of the CDR3: TGTGCCAGCAGCGGGGAGAGCACAGATACGCAGTATTTT. It translates to CASSGESTDTQYF.

The chain uses TRBV29-1 and TRBJ2-3; 9 nucleotides match TRBD2. This CDR3 region has 15 residues. The germline V gene has CDR1 SQVTM and CDR2 ANQGSEA. The trim removed 6 bases at V and 3 bases at J, leaving 10 bases unmatched. CDR3 protein: CSVLQSGGRTDTQYF. Here the CDR3 DNA reads TGCAGCGTCCTCCAAAGCGGGGGGCGAACAGATACGCAGTATTTT.

This clone was detected a few times. The rearrangement joins TRBV15 to TRBJ1-3; the D is unclear. V was pared by 5 bases and J by 0 bases, with 14 bases between. Germline-derived CDR1 and CDR2 are LNHNV and YYDKDF (reference sequence). CDR3 length: 16 amino acids. This CDR3 reads CATSATTDNSGNTIYF. In DNA form, the CDR3 reads TGTGCCACCAGCGCCACAACCGACAACTCTGGAAACACCATATATTTT.

The chain links TRBV18 to TRBJ2-5, with no clear D. Germline V gene sequence: CDR1 KGHSH, CDR2 LQKENI. The ends were cut back, 5 bases at V and 2 bases at J, with 12 bases in the middle. The CDR3 sequence is 14 residues long. The CDR3 nucleotides are TGTGCCAGCTCATCGTTCAGGCAACAAGAGACCCAGTACTTC. This gives the protein CASSSFRQQETQYF.

This clone was counted a single time. The chain carries TRBV14 and TRBJ2-4; TRBD1 might be the D (6 bases). Germline V gene lookup returns CDR1 SGHDN and CDR2 FVKESK. The CDR3 contains 15 residues. Trimming cost V 3 bases and J 0 bases, with 9 bases left between them. The CDR3 spells CASSHTGLAKNIQYF. The CDR3 nucleotides read TGTGCCAGCAGCCATACAGGGTTAGCCAAAAACATTCAGTACTTC.